This T cell receptor (beta chain) was recorded in a study of cytomegalovirus exposure and HLA in healthy donors. Repertoires were generated with immunoSEQ multiplex PCR, while TCRdb's copy carries only in-frame clones and drops some. The table includes 150,000 to 200,000 clones, about 81% detected once. Germline assignment: CDR1 LNHDA and CDR2 SQIVND (reference sequence). The length of the CDR3 is 13 residues. Trimming took off 3 bases at V and 3 bases at J, with 9 bases between the two ends. The donors were members of the validation cohort comprising roughly 130 subjects, separate from the roughly 730-subject first cohort. The study, taken as a whole, reports: A few chains linked to CMV were shown in vitro to be specific for CMV antigens. Researchers catalogued approximately 160 TCR beta chains as cytomegalovirus-associated.

Concerning this clone: Antigen unknown.

The chain is built from TRBV19 and TRBJ2-7; D possibly corresponds to TRBD1 (6 bases). Input material: PBMCs. The clonotype was recovered from a woman in her 30s in good health and CMV-seronegative. CDR3 sequence: CASSIRTDYEQYF. The CDR3 DNA reads as TGTGCCAGTAGTATCCGGACAGACTACGAGCAGTACTTC.